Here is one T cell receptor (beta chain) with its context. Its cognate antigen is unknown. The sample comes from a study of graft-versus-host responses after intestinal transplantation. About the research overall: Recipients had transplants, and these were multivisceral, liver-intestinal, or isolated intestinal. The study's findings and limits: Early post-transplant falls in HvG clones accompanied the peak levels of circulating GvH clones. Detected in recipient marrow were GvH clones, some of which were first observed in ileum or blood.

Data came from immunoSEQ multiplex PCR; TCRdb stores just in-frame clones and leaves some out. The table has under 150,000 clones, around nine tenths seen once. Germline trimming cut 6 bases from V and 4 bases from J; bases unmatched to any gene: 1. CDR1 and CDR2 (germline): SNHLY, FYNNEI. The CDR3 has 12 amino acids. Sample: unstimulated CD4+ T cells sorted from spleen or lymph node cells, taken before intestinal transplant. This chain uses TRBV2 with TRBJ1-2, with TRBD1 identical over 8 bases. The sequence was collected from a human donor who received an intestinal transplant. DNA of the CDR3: TGTGCCAGCAGGGACAGGGCCTATGGCTACACCTTC. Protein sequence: CASRDRAYGYTF.